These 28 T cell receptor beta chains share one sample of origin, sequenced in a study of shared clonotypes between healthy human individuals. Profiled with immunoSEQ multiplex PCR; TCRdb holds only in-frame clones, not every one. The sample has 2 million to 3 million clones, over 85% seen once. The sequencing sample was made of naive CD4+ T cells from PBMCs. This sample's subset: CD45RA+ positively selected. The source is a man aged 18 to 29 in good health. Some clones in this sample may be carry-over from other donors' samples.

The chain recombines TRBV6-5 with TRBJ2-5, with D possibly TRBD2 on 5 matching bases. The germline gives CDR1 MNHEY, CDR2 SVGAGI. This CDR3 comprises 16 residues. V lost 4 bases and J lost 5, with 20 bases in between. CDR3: CASSFSRRLERETQYF. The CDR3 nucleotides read TGTGCCAGCAGTTTCAGCAGGAGGCTAGAGAGGGAGACCCAGTACTTC.

The CDR3 protein is CASSRDRGGQETQYF. The CDR3, as DNA: TGTGCCAGCAGCAGGGACAGGGGCGGACAAGAGACCCAGTACTTC. The rearrangement joins TRBV6-6 to TRBJ2-5, with 10 bases that match TRBD1. Trimming cost V 6 bases and J 2 bases; bases outside gene matches: 6. CDR1 and CDR2 from the germline V gene are MNHNY and SVGAGI (reference sequence). The CDR3 covers 15 residues.

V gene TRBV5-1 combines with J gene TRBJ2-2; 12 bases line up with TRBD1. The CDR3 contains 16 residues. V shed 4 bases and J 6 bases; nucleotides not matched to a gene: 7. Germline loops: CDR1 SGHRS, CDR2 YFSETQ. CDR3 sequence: CASSPPGTGGSGELFF. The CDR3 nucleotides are TGCGCCAGCAGCCCGCCGGGGACAGGGGGCTCCGGGGAGCTGTTTTTT.

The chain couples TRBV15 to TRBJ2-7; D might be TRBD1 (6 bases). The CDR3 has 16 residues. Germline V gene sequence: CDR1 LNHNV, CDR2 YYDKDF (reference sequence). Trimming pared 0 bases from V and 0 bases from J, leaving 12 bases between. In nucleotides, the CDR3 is TGTGCCACCAGCAGAGATCGAGGCAGGGGCTCCTACGAGCAGTACTTC. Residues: CATSRDRGRGSYEQYF.

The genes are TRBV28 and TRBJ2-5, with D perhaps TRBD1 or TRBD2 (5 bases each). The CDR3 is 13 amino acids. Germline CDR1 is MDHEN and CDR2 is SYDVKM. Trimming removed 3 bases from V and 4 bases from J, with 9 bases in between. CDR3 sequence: CASSFWGSETQYF. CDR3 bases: TGTGCCAGCAGTTTTTGGGGGTCAGAGACCCAGTACTTC.

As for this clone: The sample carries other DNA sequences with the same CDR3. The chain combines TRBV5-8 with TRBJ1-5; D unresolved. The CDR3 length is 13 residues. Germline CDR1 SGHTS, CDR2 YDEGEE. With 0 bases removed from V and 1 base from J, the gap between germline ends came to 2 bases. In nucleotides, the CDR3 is TGTGCCAGCAGCTTGGACAGCAATCAGCCCCAGCATTTT. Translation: CASSLDSNQPQHF.

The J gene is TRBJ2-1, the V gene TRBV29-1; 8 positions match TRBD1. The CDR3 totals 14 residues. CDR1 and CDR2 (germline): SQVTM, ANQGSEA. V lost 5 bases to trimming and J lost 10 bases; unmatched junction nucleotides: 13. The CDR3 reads CSVSWTTGDGEQFF. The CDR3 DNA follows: TGCAGCGTTTCGTGGACGACAGGGGACGGGGAGCAGTTCTTC.

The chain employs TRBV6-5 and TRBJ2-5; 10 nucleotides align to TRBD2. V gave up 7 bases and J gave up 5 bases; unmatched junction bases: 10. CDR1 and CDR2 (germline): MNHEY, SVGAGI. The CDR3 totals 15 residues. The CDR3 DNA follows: TGTGCCAGCACATCAGCGGGAGGGCCCTGGGAGACCCAGTACTTC. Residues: CASTSAGGPWETQYF.

For the CDR3, the DNA is TGTGCCAGTAGTAGGGGGTCGCGCAATCAGCCCCAGCATTTT. Its protein product is CASSRGSRNQPQHF. The chain links TRBV19 to TRBJ1-5; TRBD1 is a possible D gene (5 bases). Germline V gives CDR1 LNHDA, CDR2 SQIVND (reference sequence). With 4 bases removed from V and 2 bases from J, the gap between germline ends came to 9 bases. This CDR3 is built from 14 residues.

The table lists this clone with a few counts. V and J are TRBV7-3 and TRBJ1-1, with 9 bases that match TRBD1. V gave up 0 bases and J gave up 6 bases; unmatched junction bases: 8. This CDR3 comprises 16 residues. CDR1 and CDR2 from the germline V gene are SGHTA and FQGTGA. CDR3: CASSLTPGQGRSEAFF. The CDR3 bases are TGTGCCAGCAGCTTAACTCCGGGACAGGGTCGGTCTGAAGCTTTCTTT.

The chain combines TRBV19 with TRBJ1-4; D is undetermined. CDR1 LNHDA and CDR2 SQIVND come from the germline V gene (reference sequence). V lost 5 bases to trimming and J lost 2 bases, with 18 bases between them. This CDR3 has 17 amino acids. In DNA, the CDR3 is TGTGCCAGTAGTCGTAACAGTGCCCGCCGGACTAATGAAAAACTGTTTTTT. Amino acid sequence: CASSRNSARRTNEKLFF.

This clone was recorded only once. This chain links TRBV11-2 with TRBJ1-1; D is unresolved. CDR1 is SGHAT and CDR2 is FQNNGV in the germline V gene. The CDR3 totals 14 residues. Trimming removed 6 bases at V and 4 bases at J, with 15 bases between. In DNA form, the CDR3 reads TGTGCCAGCAGACGATACAGTGGGAGCACTGAAGCTTTCTTT. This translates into CASRRYSGSTEAFF. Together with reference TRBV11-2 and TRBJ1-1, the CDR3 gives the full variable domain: EAGVAQSPRYKIIEKRQSVAFWCNPISGHATLYWYQQILGQGPKLLIQFQNNGVVDDSQLPKDRFSAERLKGVDSTLKIQPAKLEDSAVYLCASRRYSGSTEAFFGQGTRLTVV.

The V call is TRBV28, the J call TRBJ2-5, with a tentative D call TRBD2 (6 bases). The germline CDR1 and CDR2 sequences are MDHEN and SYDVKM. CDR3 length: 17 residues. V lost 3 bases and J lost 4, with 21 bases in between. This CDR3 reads CASSFILGGIARETQYF. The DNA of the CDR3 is TGTGCCAGCAGTTTTATTCTGGGCGGGATAGCACGAGAGACCCAGTACTTC.

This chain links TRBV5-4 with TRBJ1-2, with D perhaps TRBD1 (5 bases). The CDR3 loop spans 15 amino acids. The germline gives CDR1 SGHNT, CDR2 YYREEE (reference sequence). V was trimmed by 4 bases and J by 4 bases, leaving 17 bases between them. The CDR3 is CASSEADSGTYGYTF. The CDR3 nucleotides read TGTGCCAGCAGCGAGGCGGACTCAGGGACCTATGGCTACACCTTC.

This CDR3 reads CASSLLATSGPNEQFF. Here the CDR3 DNA reads TGTGCCAGCAGCCTGCTAGCGACTAGCGGCCCCAATGAGCAGTTCTTC. V usage is TRBV7-3 and J usage is TRBJ2-1; 9 bases fit TRBD2. Germline assignment: CDR1 SGHTA and CDR2 FQGTGA. Trimming removed 5 bases from V and 6 bases from J; junction bases left unmatched: 11. The CDR3 has 16 residues.

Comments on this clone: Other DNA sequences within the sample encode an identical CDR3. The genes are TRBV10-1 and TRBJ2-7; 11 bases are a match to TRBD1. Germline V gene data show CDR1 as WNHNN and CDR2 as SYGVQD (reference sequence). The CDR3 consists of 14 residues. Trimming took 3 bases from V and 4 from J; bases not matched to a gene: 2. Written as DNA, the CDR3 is TGCGCCAGCAGTGAAGGACAGGGGGCTTACGAGCAGTACTTC. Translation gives CASSEGQGAYEQYF.

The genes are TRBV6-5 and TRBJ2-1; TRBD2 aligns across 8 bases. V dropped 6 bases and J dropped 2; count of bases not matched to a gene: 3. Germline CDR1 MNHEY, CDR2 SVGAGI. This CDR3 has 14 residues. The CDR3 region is CASSTSGTYNEQFF. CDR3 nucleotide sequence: TGTGCCAGCAGCACTAGCGGTACCTACAATGAGCAGTTCTTC.

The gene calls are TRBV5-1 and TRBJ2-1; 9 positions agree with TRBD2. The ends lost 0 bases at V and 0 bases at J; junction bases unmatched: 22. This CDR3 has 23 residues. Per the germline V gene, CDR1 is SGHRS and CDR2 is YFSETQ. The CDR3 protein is CASSLDNRLAGLGSTSSYNEQFF. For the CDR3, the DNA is TGCGCCAGCAGCTTGGACAATAGGCTAGCGGGACTAGGGTCCACTAGCTCCTACAATGAGCAGTTCTTC.

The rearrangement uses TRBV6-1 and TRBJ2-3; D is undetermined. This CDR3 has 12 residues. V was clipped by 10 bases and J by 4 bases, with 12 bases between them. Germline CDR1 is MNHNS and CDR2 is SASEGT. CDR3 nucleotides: TGTGCCACCGAGAAGGGTTCAGATACGCAGTATTTT. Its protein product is CATEKGSDTQYF.

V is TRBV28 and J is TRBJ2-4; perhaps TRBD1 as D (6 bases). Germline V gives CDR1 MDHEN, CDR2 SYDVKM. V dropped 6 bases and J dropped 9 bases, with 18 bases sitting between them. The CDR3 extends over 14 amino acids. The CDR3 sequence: CASRERGTRGIQYF. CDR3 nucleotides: TGTGCCAGCAGGGAGAGGGGGACCCGAGGCATTCAGTACTTC.

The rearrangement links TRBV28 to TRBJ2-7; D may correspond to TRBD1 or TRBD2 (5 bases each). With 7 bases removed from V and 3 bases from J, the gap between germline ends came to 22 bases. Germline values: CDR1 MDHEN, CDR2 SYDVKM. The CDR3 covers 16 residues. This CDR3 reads CASKTPGPNRVYEQYF. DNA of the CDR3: TGTGCCAGCAAGACGCCGGGACCTAATCGAGTCTACGAGCAGTACTTC. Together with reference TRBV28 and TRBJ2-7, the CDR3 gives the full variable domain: DVKVTQSSRYLVKRTGEKVFLECVQDMDHENMFWYRQDPGLGLRLIYFSYDVKMKEKGDIPEGYSVSREKKERFSLILESASTNQTSMYLCASKTPGPNRVYEQYFGPGTRLTVT.

The CDR3 nucleotides read TGTGCCAGCAGCCCACAGTTGGCCTTGAACACCGGGGAGCTGTTTTTT. Protein product: CASSPQLALNTGELFF. The genes are TRBV7-3 and TRBJ2-2; D call uncertain. The germline V and J ends were trimmed by 5 bases and 1 base, with 14 bases remaining between them. CDR1 SGHTA and CDR2 FQGTGA come from the germline V gene. The CDR3 consists of 16 residues.

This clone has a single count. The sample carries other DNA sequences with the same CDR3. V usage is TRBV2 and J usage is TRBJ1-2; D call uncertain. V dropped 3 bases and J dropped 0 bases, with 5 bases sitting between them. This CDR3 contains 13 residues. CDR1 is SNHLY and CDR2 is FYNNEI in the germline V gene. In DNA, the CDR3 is TGTGCCAGCAGTGACACTGCTAACTATGGCTACACCTTC. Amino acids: CASSDTANYGYTF.

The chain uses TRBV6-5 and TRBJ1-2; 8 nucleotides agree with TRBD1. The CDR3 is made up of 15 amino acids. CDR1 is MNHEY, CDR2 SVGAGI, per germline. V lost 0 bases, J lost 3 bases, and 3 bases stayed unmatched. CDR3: CASSYSGQEYYGYTF. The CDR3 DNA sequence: TGTGCCAGCAGTTACTCGGGACAGGAATACTATGGCTACACCTTC.

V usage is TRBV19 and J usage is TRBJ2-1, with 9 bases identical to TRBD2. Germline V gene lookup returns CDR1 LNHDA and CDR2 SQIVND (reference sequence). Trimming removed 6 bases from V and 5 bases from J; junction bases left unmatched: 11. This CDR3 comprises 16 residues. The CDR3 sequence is CASSPIAGDKDNEQFF. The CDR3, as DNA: TGTGCCAGTAGCCCGATAGCGGGAGATAAGGACAATGAGCAGTTCTTC.

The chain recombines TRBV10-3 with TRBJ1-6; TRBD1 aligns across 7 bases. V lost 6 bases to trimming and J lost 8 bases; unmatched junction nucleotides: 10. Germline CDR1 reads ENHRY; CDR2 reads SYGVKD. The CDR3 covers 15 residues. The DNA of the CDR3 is TGTGCCATCAGCCGGGAGACAGGGTATGATTCACCCCTCCACTTT. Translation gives CAISRETGYDSPLHF.

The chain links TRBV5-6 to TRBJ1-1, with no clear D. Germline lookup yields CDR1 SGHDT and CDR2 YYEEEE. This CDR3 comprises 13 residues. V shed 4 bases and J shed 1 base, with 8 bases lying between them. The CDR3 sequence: CASSALGNTEAFF. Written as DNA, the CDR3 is TGTGCCAGCAGCGCCCTTGGGAACACTGAAGCTTTCTTT.

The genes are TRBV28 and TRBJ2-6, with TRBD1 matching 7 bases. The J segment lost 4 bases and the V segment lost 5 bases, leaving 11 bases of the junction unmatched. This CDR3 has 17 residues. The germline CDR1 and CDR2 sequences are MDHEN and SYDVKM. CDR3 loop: CASSPIEGAPGANVLTF. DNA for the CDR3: TGTGCCAGCAGTCCCATTGAGGGGGCGCCCGGGGCCAACGTCCTGACTTTC.